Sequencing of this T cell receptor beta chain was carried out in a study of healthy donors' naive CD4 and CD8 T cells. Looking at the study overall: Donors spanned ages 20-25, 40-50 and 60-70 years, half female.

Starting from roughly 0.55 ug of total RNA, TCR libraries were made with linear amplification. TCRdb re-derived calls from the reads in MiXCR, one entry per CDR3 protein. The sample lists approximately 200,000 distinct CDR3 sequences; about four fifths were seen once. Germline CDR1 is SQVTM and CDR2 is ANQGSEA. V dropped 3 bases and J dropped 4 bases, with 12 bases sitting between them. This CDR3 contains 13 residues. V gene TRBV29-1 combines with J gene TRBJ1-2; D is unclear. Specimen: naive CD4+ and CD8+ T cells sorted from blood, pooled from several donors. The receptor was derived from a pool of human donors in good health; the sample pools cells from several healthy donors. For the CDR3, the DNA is TGCAGCGTTGAGGTGAGAGGTTCCTATGGCTACACCTTC. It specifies CSVEVRGSYGYTF.